What follows describes a single T cell receptor beta chain. What it binds is not known. The sample belongs to a study of cytomegalovirus exposure and HLA in healthy donors. Looking at the study overall: Among the approximately 400 donors who were genotyped, 81% fell in the genetic ancestry cluster that is associated with self-reported Caucasian donors.

This CDR3 is built from 12 residues. Germline V lookup: CDR1 WNHNN, CDR2 SYGVQD (reference sequence). V lost 0 bases and J lost 11; bases outside the gene matches: 4. Whole-study findings and limits: Some V segments (TRBV6-2 and TRBV6-3 among them) were excluded as indistinguishable.

Primers: 60 Vbeta forward and 13 Jbeta reverse. TCRdb's copy holds only in-frame clones and misses some; the assay was immunoSEQ multiplex PCR. The table includes tens of thousands of clones, about four fifths detected once. Source material: PBMCs. The rearrangement joins TRBV10-1 to TRBJ2-7; 7 positions match TRBD1. This sequence originates from a young woman in good health and CMV-seronegative. The CDR3 DNA sequence: TGCGCCAGCAGTGAGTCAGGGGGCCGGGAGTACTTC. It specifies CASSESGGREYF.